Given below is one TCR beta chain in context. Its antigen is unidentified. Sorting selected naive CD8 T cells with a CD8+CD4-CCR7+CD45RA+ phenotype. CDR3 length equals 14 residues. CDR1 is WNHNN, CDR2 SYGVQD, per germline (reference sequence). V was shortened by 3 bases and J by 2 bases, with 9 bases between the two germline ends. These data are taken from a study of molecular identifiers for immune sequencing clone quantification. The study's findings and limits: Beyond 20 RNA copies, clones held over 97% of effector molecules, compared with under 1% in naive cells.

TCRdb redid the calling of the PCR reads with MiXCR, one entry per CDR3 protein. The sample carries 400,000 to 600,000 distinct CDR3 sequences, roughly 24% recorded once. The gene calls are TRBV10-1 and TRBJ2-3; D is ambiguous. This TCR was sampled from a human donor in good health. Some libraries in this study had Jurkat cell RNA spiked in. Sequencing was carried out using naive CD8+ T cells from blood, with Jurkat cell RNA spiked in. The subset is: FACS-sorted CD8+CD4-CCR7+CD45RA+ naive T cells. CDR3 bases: TGCGCCAGCAGTGAAGGGCGGACCACAGATACGCAGTATTTT. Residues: CASSEGRTTDTQYF.